These 30 T cell receptor beta chains share one sample of origin, sequenced in a study of graft-versus-host responses after intestinal transplantation. Measured with immunoSEQ multiplex PCR; TCRdb has only the in-frame clones, and not every one. The sample holds 35,000 to 45,000 clones; under 90% are singletons and the top ten take about 7%. The sample in question was PBMCs, obtained about 270 days after transplant. All receptors derive from a human patient who received an intestinal transplant, so some T cells may come from the graft donor.

The chain joins TRBV27 to TRBJ1-3, with 9 bases aligning to TRBD1. The ends lost 5 bases at V and 5 bases at J; junction bases unmatched: 13. This CDR3 contains 17 residues. CDR1 is MNHEY and CDR2 is SMNVEV in the germline V gene (reference sequence). CDR3: CASSAGQGRRERNTIYF. CDR3 bases: TGTGCCAGCAGTGCCGGACAGGGGCGGAGAGAAAGAAACACCATATATTTT.

This clone was seen a few times. The chain uses TRBV7-3 and TRBJ1-4; no firm D call. The V gene lost 7 bases and the J gene lost 8 bases, with 14 bases spanning the gap. CDR1 and CDR2 from the germline V gene are SGHTA and FQGTGA. The CDR3 covers 13 residues. This chain's CDR3 is CASKRAGIEKLFF. The CDR3 nucleotides are TGTGCCAGCAAGAGGGCCGGGATCGAAAAACTGTTTTTT.

The V call is TRBV5-1, the J call TRBJ2-3, with D perhaps TRBD2 (5 bases). CDR1 is SGHRS and CDR2 is YFSETQ in the germline V gene. Trimming left V 5 bases short and J 1 base short, with 5 bases between. The CDR3 runs 12 residues. CDR3 coding DNA: TGCGCCAGCAGGGGAGGCACAGATACGCAGTATTTT. Translating gives CASRGGTDTQYF.

A single count supports this clone. The rearrangement joins TRBV6-6 to TRBJ1-5, with D perhaps matching TRBD1 (6 bases). The germline gives CDR1 MNHNY, CDR2 SVGAGI (reference sequence). The CDR3 spans 16 residues. Trimming left V 6 bases short and J 10 bases short, with 25 bases between. The CDR3 bases are TGTGCCAGCAGCATAAGGGACAATCGGGTCTCCGGTCCCCAGCATTTT. Amino acid sequence: CASSIRDNRVSGPQHF.

The chain combines TRBV11-3 with TRBJ2-7; the D gene is possibly TRBD2 (6 bases). V lost 9 bases and J 3 bases, leaving 15 bases between the germline ends. The CDR3 has 13 residues. The germline V gene has CDR1 SGHNT and CDR2 YENEEA. For the CDR3, the DNA is TGTGCCAGTTCGGAAGGGACTGACTACGAGCAGTACTTC. It translates to CASSEGTDYEQYF.

This sequence joins TRBV4-2 and TRBJ2-7; D ambiguous. The germline V and J ends were trimmed by 0 bases and 2 bases, with 14 bases remaining between them. This CDR3 spans 16 amino acids. CDR1 is LGHNA, CDR2 YNFKEQ, per germline. The CDR3 spells CASSQEGLGQPYEQYF. The CDR3 nucleotides are TGTGCCAGCAGCCAAGAAGGTCTAGGGCAGCCCTACGAGCAGTACTTC.

The chain combines TRBV6-1 with TRBJ2-1; D remains ambiguous. The CDR3 runs 15 residues. V lost 2 bases and J lost 0, with 8 bases in between. Looked up from germline, CDR1 is MNHNS and CDR2 is SASEGT. This chain's CDR3 is CASSEWATSYNEQFF. The CDR3 region has the DNA TGTGCCAGCAGTGAATGGGCGACCTCCTACAATGAGCAGTTCTTC.

The rearrangement joins TRBV7-9 to TRBJ1-6, with TRBD1 as a possible D gene (6 bases). The length of the CDR3 is 16 residues. Germline CDR1 is SEHNR and CDR2 is FQNEAQ (reference sequence). The germline V and J ends were trimmed by 5 bases and 7 bases, with 18 bases remaining between them. The CDR3 protein is CASSPTSTGTNSPLHF. DNA of the CDR3: TGTGCCAGCAGCCCCACGTCTACAGGGACGAATTCACCCCTCCACTTT.

The chain recombines TRBV4-1 with TRBJ1-2; D gene uncertain. Germline CDR1 MGHRA, CDR2 YSYEKL. This CDR3 comprises 14 residues. V gave up 3 bases and J gave up 10 bases, with 18 bases separating them. The CDR3 here is CASSQGVGMSYYTF. The CDR3 bases are TGCGCCAGCAGCCAGGGAGTAGGTATGAGTTACTACACCTTC.

J is TRBJ2-2 and V is TRBV4-1; tentative D call: TRBD1 (5 bases). Germline V gene data show CDR1 as MGHRA and CDR2 as YSYEKL. Trimming left V 3 bases short and J 2 bases short, with 10 bases between. The CDR3 consists of 15 residues. CDR3: CASSHLRENTGELFF. The CDR3 DNA sequence: TGCGCCAGCAGCCACCTCAGGGAAAACACCGGGGAGCTGTTTTTT.

The genes are TRBV6-1 and TRBJ1-5; D is undetermined. This CDR3 is 12 amino acids long. Germline lookup yields CDR1 MNHNS and CDR2 SASEGT. The ends were cut back, 2 bases at V and 6 bases at J, with 5 bases in the middle. In DNA, the CDR3 is TGTGCCAGCAGTGAACGGGTTCAGCCCCAGCATTTT. This codes for CASSERVQPQHF.

The genes are TRBV2 and TRBJ1-5; D unclear. V was pared by 4 bases and J by 0 bases, with 10 bases between. Germline values: CDR1 SNHLY, CDR2 FYNNEI. The CDR3 is made up of 15 amino acids. The chain's CDR3 is CASSAQTNSNQPQHF. Here the CDR3 DNA reads TGTGCCAGCAGTGCACAGACAAATAGCAATCAGCCCCAGCATTTT.

The CDR3: CASSYSSVLGVGELFF. The CDR3 DNA reads TGTGCCAGCAGTTACTCTAGCGTGTTGGGGGTCGGGGAGCTGTTTTTT. The chain employs TRBV6-5 and TRBJ2-2; D tentatively reads TRBD1 or TRBD2 (5 bases each). The V end lost 0 bases, the J end lost 7 bases, and 15 bases lay between the germline ends. The germline gives CDR1 MNHEY, CDR2 SVGAGI. The CDR3 runs 16 residues.

The rearrangement links TRBV5-3 to TRBJ1-1; no reliable D call. TRBV5-3 falls under the ORF class, with uncertain function. CDR3 length: 9 amino acids. V lost 6 bases to trimming and J lost 6 bases, with 3 bases between them. The chain's CDR3 is CARNSEAFF. The CDR3 DNA sequence: TGTGCCAGAAACTCTGAAGCTTTCTTT.

The V and J genes are TRBV5-1 and TRBJ2-7; no clear D gene. V lost 4 bases, J lost 1 base, and 27 bases lay in between. The CDR3 contains 19 residues. CDR1 and CDR2 (germline): SGHRS, YFSETQ. The CDR3 DNA sequence: TGCGCCAGCAGCAATTTTGAGGATTTTGGAGCGAAGAGATCCTACGAGCAGTACTTC. Residues: CASSNFEDFGAKRSYEQYF.

Regarding this clone: Additional DNA sequences in this sample encode the identical CDR3. The rearrangement links TRBV4-1 to TRBJ2-7; the match to TRBD2 covers 7 bases. There are 14 residues in the CDR3. Per germline, CDR1 MGHRA and CDR2 YSYEKL. With 1 base clipped from V and 1 base from J, the junction kept 1 base outside the gene matches. The CDR3 here is CASSQGDYSYEQYF. The DNA of the CDR3 is TGCGCCAGCAGCCAAGGGGACTATTCCTACGAGCAGTACTTC.

The V call is TRBV4-1, the J call TRBJ2-7, with 12 bases lining up with TRBD2. The V and J ends lost 2 bases and 3 bases, in that order; junction bases with no gene match: 2. This CDR3 spans 15 amino acids. Per germline, CDR1 MGHRA and CDR2 YSYEKL. Here the CDR3 reads CASSQPTSGSYEQYF. DNA of the CDR3: TGCGCCAGCAGCCAACCGACTAGCGGGAGCTACGAGCAGTACTTC.

This chain joins TRBV2 and TRBJ1-1; D is perhaps TRBD1 (6 bases). The germline V gene encodes CDR1 SNHLY and CDR2 FYNNEI. V was trimmed by 6 bases and J by 2 bases, leaving 10 bases between them. This CDR3 is built from 13 residues. CDR3 DNA: TGTGCCAGCAGCCGGGACATAAACACTGAAGCTTTCTTT. As protein: CASSRDINTEAFF.

The chain is built from TRBV19 and TRBJ2-1, with a tentative D call TRBD2 (7 bases). The germline gives CDR1 LNHDA, CDR2 SQIVND (reference sequence). The CDR3 has 14 amino acids. V was trimmed by 5 bases and J by 7 bases, leaving 15 bases between them. The CDR3 coding sequence is TGTGCCAGTAGTTGGGGGGGCCGCTTGAATGAGCAGTTCTTC. Translating gives CASSWGGRLNEQFF. Full variable domain (missing parts from reference TRBV19 and TRBJ2-1): DGGITQSPKYLFRKEGQNVTLSCEQNLNHDAMYWYRQDPGQGLRLIYYSQIVNDFQKGDIAEGYSVSREKKESFPLTVTSAQKNPTAFYLCASSWGGRLNEQFFGPGTRLTVL.

The chain carries TRBV7-9 and TRBJ2-3, with a possible D match to TRBD1 (6 bases). Between the trimmed V and J ends, which lost 5 bases and 6 bases, there was a span of 21 bases. CDR1 is SEHNR and CDR2 is FQNEAQ in the germline V gene (reference sequence). The CDR3 runs to 16 residues. DNA of the CDR3: TGTGCCAGCAGCGCACCTCTGGACAGCCAGGTGGATACGCAGTATTTT. It translates to CASSAPLDSQVDTQYF.

The V and J genes are TRBV19 and TRBJ1-2; maybe TRBD1 (6 bases). The CDR3 sequence is 11 residues long. Germline V gene lookup returns CDR1 LNHDA and CDR2 SQIVND (reference sequence). Trimming left V 6 bases short and J 8 bases short, with 10 bases between. CDR3 region: CASRGAWGYTF. CDR3 bases: TGTGCCAGTAGGGGGGCCTGGGGCTACACCTTC.

This clone was detected only a few times. The chain carries TRBV7-9 and TRBJ1-6, with D unresolved. Trimming removed 1 base at V and 4 bases at J, with 5 bases between. The CDR3 consists of 14 residues. Germline-derived CDR1 and CDR2 are SEHNR and FQNEAQ (reference sequence). The CDR3 DNA reads TGTGCCAGCAGCTTAGAACAGTATAATTCACCCCTCCACTTT. It is translated as CASSLEQYNSPLHF.

This clone was observed a single time. V and J are TRBV19 and TRBJ1-5; 7 bases align to TRBD1. The trim removed 7 bases at V and 11 bases at J, leaving 5 bases unmatched. This CDR3 is 11 amino acids long. Germline CDR1 is LNHDA and CDR2 is SQIVND (reference sequence). CDR3 loop: CASTTGTSQHF. The DNA for the CDR3 is TGTGCCAGTACGACAGGGACTTCCCAGCATTTT.

This chain connects TRBV11-2 to TRBJ2-5; D is possibly TRBD2 (6 bases). The ends were cut back, 4 bases at V and 5 bases at J, with 14 bases in the middle. Germline CDR1 is SGHAT and CDR2 is FQNNGV. The CDR3 extends over 14 amino acids. CDR3 in DNA: TGTGCCAGCAGCTCGGCGGGCGCGGGGGAGACCCAGTACTTC. Its translation is CASSSAGAGETQYF.

This chain links TRBV6-1 with TRBJ2-5, with 7 bases identical to TRBD1. The CDR3 consists of 15 residues. Per germline, CDR1 MNHNS and CDR2 SASEGT. J lost 1 base, V lost 5 bases, and 7 bases had no gene match. CDR3 sequence (DNA): TGTGCCAGCAGTCAACAGGGGTTGGGCCAAGAGACCCAGTACTTC. Its translation is CASSQQGLGQETQYF.

This chain connects TRBV2 to TRBJ2-3, with TRBD2 identical over 11 bases. Germline CDR1 and CDR2: SNHLY and FYNNEI. The CDR3 has 15 residues. V shed 7 bases, J shed 2 bases, and the junction held 5 bases outside the gene matches. In DNA, the CDR3 is TGTGCCAGCACGGGGACTAGCGGATACACAGATACGCAGTATTTT. Translation: CASTGTSGYTDTQYF.

The chain employs TRBV7-8 and TRBJ1-2; unclear D gene. The V gene's germline CDR1 is SGHVS and CDR2 FQNEAQ. V lost 3 bases and J 2 bases, leaving 13 bases between the germline ends. There are 15 residues in the CDR3. The CDR3 DNA follows: TGTGCCAGCAGCTTTGATGCAGAGATCAACTATGGCTACACCTTC. Its translation is CASSFDAEINYGYTF.

V is TRBV2 and J is TRBJ1-2; TRBD1 agrees at 9 bases. This CDR3 is 13 amino acids long. Trimming removed 5 bases from V and 8 bases from J; junction bases left unmatched: 6. Germline CDR1 is SNHLY and CDR2 is FYNNEI. As DNA, the CDR3 is TGTGCCAGCAGTATAACCGGGACAGGGGGCTACACCTTC. This translates into CASSITGTGGYTF.

The J gene is TRBJ1-1, the V gene TRBV2; no definite D call. In germline, CDR1 is SNHLY, CDR2 FYNNEI. This CDR3 has 14 residues. V dropped 6 bases and J dropped 1 base, with 12 bases sitting between them. The CDR3 here is CASRAGRTNTEAFF. DNA of the CDR3: TGTGCCAGCAGAGCAGGACGGACGAACACTGAAGCTTTCTTT. The variable domain in full, with the rest retrieved from reference TRBV2 and TRBJ1-1, is EPEVTQTPSHQVTQMGQEVILRCVPISNHLYFYWYRQILGQKVEFLVSFYNNEISEKSEIFDDQFSVERPDGSNFTLKIRSTKLEDSAMYFCASRAGRTNTEAFFGQGTRLTVV.

This clone was recorded once. This chain connects TRBV6-5 to TRBJ2-2, with D perhaps TRBD1 (9 bases). V lost 7 bases and J 4 bases, leaving 16 bases between the germline ends. Germline lookup yields CDR1 MNHEY and CDR2 SVGAGI. This CDR3 has 15 amino acids. The CDR3 sequence is CASISGTGFTGELFF. CDR3 nucleotides: TGTGCCAGCATTAGCGGGACAGGGTTCACCGGGGAGCTGTTTTTT.